These 28 T cell receptor beta chains were sequenced from one sample in a study of cytomegalovirus exposure and HLA in healthy donors. This PCR relied on a set of 60 Vbeta primers and 13 Jbeta primers. Assay used: immunoSEQ multiplex PCR; TCRdb lists only in-frame clones, some missing. Among approximately 180,000 clones listed, around 87% were seen once. Material for sequencing was PBMCs. The origin of the receptors is a woman aged 18-29 years in good health and CMV-seronegative.

V is TRBV7-2 and J is TRBJ2-3; 9 bases fit TRBD1. Germline V gene lookup returns CDR1 SGHTA and CDR2 FQGNSA. This CDR3 comprises 16 residues. Germline trimming cut 5 bases from V and 3 bases from J; bases unmatched to any gene: 9. The CDR3 loop reads CASSPRDRDQTDTQYF. The CDR3 region has the DNA TGTGCCAGCAGCCCCCGGGACAGGGATCAAACAGATACGCAGTATTTT.

This clone has only a few counts. The chain links TRBV28 to TRBJ1-5; D is possibly TRBD1 (5 bases). Germline V CDR1 and CDR2: MDHEN, SYDVKM. Trimming removed 4 bases from V and 1 base from J, with 14 bases in between. This CDR3 has 16 amino acids. This chain's CDR3 is CASSYKQEWSNQPQHF. The CDR3 coding sequence is TGTGCCAGCAGTTACAAACAGGAGTGGAGCAATCAGCCCCAGCATTTT.

This clone showed up just once. As DNA, the CDR3 is TGTGCCAGCAGGGACAGGTTAGTCTCCTACGAGCAGTACTTC. It translates to CASRDRLVSYEQYF. The chain combines TRBV27 with TRBJ2-7; 7 nucleotides agree with TRBD1. CDR3 length equals 14 residues. J lost 0 bases, V lost 6 bases, and 5 bases had no gene match. Germline V gene sequence: CDR1 MNHEY, CDR2 SMNVEV (reference sequence).

Comment on this clone: At one end the junction does not follow the germline gene, possibly because of a read error. This CDR3 reads CSSSFEPGQGDYGYTF. CDR3 bases: TGTTCCAGCAGCTTCGAACCGGGACAGGGGGACTATGGCTACACCTTC. The genes are TRBV7-9 and TRBJ1-2, with 11 positions matching TRBD1. Germline V lookup: CDR1 SEHNR, CDR2 FQNEAQ (reference sequence). The CDR3 is 16 residues long.

The chain employs TRBV6-5 and TRBJ1-3, with a tentative D call TRBD1 (5 bases). This CDR3 is built from 13 residues. The V gene lost 5 bases and the J gene lost 3 bases, with 8 bases spanning the gap. Looked up from germline, CDR1 is MNHEY and CDR2 is SVGAGI. The CDR3 nucleotides are TGTGCCAGCAGTACGGACATTGGAAACACCATATATTTT. It specifies CASSTDIGNTIYF.

The V call is TRBV15, the J call TRBJ1-1; no firm D call. This CDR3 is built from 13 residues. Trimming stripped 1 base from V and 5 bases from J, with 8 bases between. The V gene's germline CDR1 is LNHNV and CDR2 YYDKDF (reference sequence). Written as DNA, the CDR3 is TGTGCCACCAGCAGAGTTGAGTGGACTGAAGCTTTCTTT. This encodes CATSRVEWTEAFF.

The rearrangement links TRBV5-1 to TRBJ1-1, with unresolved D. Trimming took 4 bases from V and 1 from J, leaving 8 bases between them. From germline, CDR1 is SGHRS and CDR2 YFSETQ. The CDR3 has 13 residues. In nucleotides, the CDR3 is TGCGCCAGCAGCGCCGACACGAACACTGAAGCTTTCTTT. Its protein product is CASSADTNTEAFF.

The DNA of the CDR3 is TGTGCCAGCAGTTTGAGAAATTCACCCCTCCACTTT. It codes for CASSLRNSPLHF. This chain links TRBV27 with TRBJ1-6; D unresolved. V lost 3 bases and J lost 7, with 4 bases in between. Per germline, CDR1 MNHEY and CDR2 SMNVEV (reference sequence). This CDR3 is built from 12 residues.

A note on this clone: The junction departs from the called germline gene at one end, perhaps through a read error. The rearrangement links TRBV7-7 to TRBJ2-5; the D is unclear. Germline V lookup: CDR1 SSHAT, CDR2 FNYEAQ (reference sequence). This CDR3 spans 13 amino acids. The CDR3 region has the DNA TGTGCTAGCAGCCCCATCGAATCGGGGACCCAGTACTTC. Translated: CASSPIESGTQYF.

The V call is TRBV9, the J call TRBJ2-2, with D perhaps TRBD1 (5 bases). Trimming took 4 bases from V and 2 from J, leaving 18 bases between them. CDR1 is SGDLS and CDR2 is YYNGEE in the germline V gene. CDR3 length: 17 amino acids. CDR3 sequence (DNA): TGTGCCAGCAGCCACCAACGGCAGGGTGGAAACACCGGGGAGCTGTTTTTT. Protein sequence: CASSHQRQGGNTGELFF.

This sequence joins TRBV15 and TRBJ2-3, with TRBD1 matching over 7 bases. The ends lost 3 bases at V and 4 bases at J; junction bases unmatched: 13. The CDR3 runs 17 residues. The germline CDR1 and CDR2 sequences are LNHNV and YYDKDF (reference sequence). The CDR3 is CATSSLPGTVRADTQYF. The CDR3 bases are TGTGCCACCAGCAGTCTCCCTGGGACAGTGAGGGCAGATACGCAGTATTTT.

This CDR3 is CAISESATGLTDTQYF. The CDR3 region has the DNA TGTGCCATCAGTGAGTCGGCAACAGGGCTGACAGATACGCAGTATTTT. J is TRBJ2-3 and V is TRBV10-3, with a possible D match to TRBD1 (6 bases). Germline V gene sequence: CDR1 ENHRY, CDR2 SYGVKD. Trimming left V 0 bases short and J 3 bases short, with 13 bases between. The CDR3 extends over 16 amino acids.

This clone has a handful of counts. A junction end diverges from the germline sequence, so it may reflect a read error. V is TRBV6-1 and J is TRBJ1-3; 9 nucleotides agree with TRBD1. CDR1 is MNHNS and CDR2 is SASEGT in the germline V gene. CDR3 length: 11 amino acids. The CDR3 spells CASRRTGEVDF. Written as DNA, the CDR3 is TGTGCCAGCAGGAGGACAGGGGAAGTGGATTTT.

With respect to this clone: At one end the junction does not follow the germline gene, possibly because of a read error. J is TRBJ2-7 and V is TRBV6-5, with 9 bases fitting TRBD1. Per germline, CDR1 MNHEY and CDR2 SVGAGI. The CDR3 totals 16 residues. In nucleotides, the CDR3 is TGTGCCTGCAGTTACTCGAGACGGACAGGGGTAGAAGAGCAGTACTTC. The encoded protein is CACSYSRRTGVEEQYF.

This chain joins TRBV7-8 and TRBJ2-5, with TRBD1 matching 9 bases. With 5 bases clipped from V and 5 bases from J, the junction kept 15 bases outside the gene matches. This CDR3 spans 17 amino acids. Looked up from germline, CDR1 is SGHVS and CDR2 is FQNEAQ. The chain's CDR3 is CASSPMNRGHFGETQYF. CDR3 nucleotide sequence: TGTGCCAGCAGCCCGATGAACAGGGGGCATTTCGGTGAGACCCAGTACTTC.

As regards this clone: The same CDR3 also results from other DNA sequences found in this sample. The chain recombines TRBV5-1 with TRBJ1-1; D call uncertain. The CDR3 length is 15 residues. V lost 4 bases to trimming and J lost 7 bases, with 20 bases between them. In germline, CDR1 is SGHRS, CDR2 YFSETQ. This CDR3 reads CASSPGWTRGSEAFF. In DNA, the CDR3 is TGCGCCAGCAGCCCGGGGTGGACCCGAGGTAGTGAAGCTTTCTTT.

The V call is TRBV28, the J call TRBJ2-7, with 7 bases matching TRBD2. J lost 4 bases, V lost 8 bases, and 11 bases had no gene match. This CDR3 contains 14 residues. The germline CDR1 and CDR2 sequences are MDHEN and SYDVKM. The CDR3 reads CASLPGGSGYEQYF. Here the CDR3 DNA reads TGTGCCAGCCTGCCGGGAGGTTCGGGGTACGAGCAGTACTTC.

The CDR3 region has the DNA TGTGCCAGCAGCGAAGTAGCGGGATTCTACGAGCAGTACTTC. Its translation is CASSEVAGFYEQYF. The rearrangement joins TRBV6-5 to TRBJ2-7; 8 nucleotides line up with TRBD2. CDR1 and CDR2 (germline): MNHEY, SVGAGI. The CDR3 loop spans 14 amino acids. V lost 6 bases, J lost 3 bases, and 7 bases stayed unmatched.

The chain recombines TRBV6-1 with TRBJ1-1, with D tentatively TRBD1 (5 bases). V lost 4 bases and J 3 bases, leaving 15 bases between the germline ends. CDR1 is MNHNS and CDR2 is SASEGT in the germline V gene. This CDR3 is built from 15 residues. The CDR3 nucleotides read TGTGCCAGCAGTGCCACAGGAGACGTGGACACTGAAGCTTTCTTT. Encoded protein: CASSATGDVDTEAFF.

The rearrangement joins TRBV11-3 to TRBJ1-1; TRBD1 matches 7 bases. V shed 2 bases, J shed 2 bases, and the junction held 5 bases outside the gene matches. This CDR3 has 15 amino acids. In germline, CDR1 is SGHNT, CDR2 YENEEA. In DNA form, the CDR3 reads TGTGCCAGCAGCTTATCGGGACAGTCAAACACTGAAGCTTTCTTT. It encodes CASSLSGQSNTEAFF.

The V gene is TRBV6-5, the J gene TRBJ1-6; 10 bases are shared with TRBD1. CDR1 MNHEY and CDR2 SVGAGI come from the germline V gene. The CDR3 contains 15 residues. J lost 8 bases, V lost 6 bases, and 7 bases had no gene match. The CDR3 region is CASSSPGTGDSPLHF. DNA of the CDR3: TGTGCCAGCAGCTCTCCCGGGACAGGGGATTCACCCCTCCACTTT.

The chain is built from TRBV7-2 and TRBJ2-1, with D unclear. This CDR3 has 13 amino acids. The germline V and J ends were trimmed by 5 bases and 8 bases, with 13 bases remaining between them. The germline CDR1 and CDR2 sequences are SGHTA and FQGNSA. The CDR3 protein is CASSTVPFYEQFF. In nucleotides, the CDR3 is TGTGCCAGCAGCACTGTCCCTTTCTATGAGCAGTTCTTC.

The sample holds a few counts of this clone. J is TRBJ1-1 and V is TRBV9; TRBD1 agrees at 9 bases. Per the germline V gene, CDR1 is SGDLS and CDR2 is YYNGEE. The CDR3 length is 14 residues. J lost 4 bases, V lost 3 bases, and 4 bases had no gene match. CDR3 nucleotide sequence: TGTGCCAGCAGCGCCCAGACAGGGGGCACTGAAGCTTTCTTT. Amino acids: CASSAQTGGTEAFF.

The chain uses TRBV18 and TRBJ1-4; D gene unclear. Per the germline V gene, CDR1 is KGHSH and CDR2 is LQKENI. This CDR3 region has 18 residues. V shed 0 bases and J shed 0 bases, with 14 bases lying between them. The CDR3 region is CASSPPETTQTTNEKLFF. DNA of the CDR3: TGTGCCAGCTCACCACCAGAAACAACGCAGACAACTAATGAAAAACTGTTTTTT.

The chain recombines TRBV7-9 with TRBJ2-2, with 8 bases fitting TRBD2. This CDR3 is 14 amino acids long. Germline values: CDR1 SEHNR, CDR2 FQNEAQ (reference sequence). Trimming removed 0 bases from V and 7 bases from J; junction bases left unmatched: 1. In DNA, the CDR3 is TGTGCCAGCAGCTTAGCGACTAGCGTCGGGGAGCTGTTTTTT. Residues: CASSLATSVGELFF.

The V call is TRBV6-5, the J call TRBJ1-2; 7 nucleotides agree with TRBD1. Looked up from germline, CDR1 is MNHEY and CDR2 is SVGAGI. This CDR3 contains 15 residues. J gave up 4 bases and V 0 bases, and 5 bases lay outside the gene matches. This CDR3 reads CASSYSGQTFYGYTF. The CDR3 region has the DNA TGTGCCAGCAGTTACTCGGGACAGACATTCTATGGCTACACCTTC.

CDR3 nucleotides: TGTGCCTGGACCACTGGACAGTACCTTGGCTACACCTTC. It translates to CAWTTGQYLGYTF. The V and J genes are TRBV30 and TRBJ1-2; TRBD1 might be the D (6 bases). Germline assignment: CDR1 GTSNPN and CDR2 SVGIG (reference sequence). The V end lost 4 bases, the J end lost 7 bases, and 16 bases lay between the germline ends. The CDR3 extends over 13 amino acids.

This clone appeared a single time. V and J are TRBV6-6 and TRBJ2-5; D is unresolved. The CDR3 is 13 residues long. Germline V gives CDR1 MNHNY, CDR2 SVGAGI (reference sequence). Trimming took 2 bases from V and 5 from J, leaving 9 bases between them. The CDR3 is CASSYKVGETQYF. The CDR3 DNA sequence: TGTGCCAGCAGTTACAAGGTCGGGGAGACCCAGTACTTC.